These T cell receptor beta chains were read from a single sample in a study of blood T cell repertoires in COVID-19. This table comes from immunoSEQ multiplex PCR, and its TCRdb copy is limited to in-frame clones, with some not included. The data contain roughly 140,000 clones, approximately 78% of them seen just once; the ten biggest clones take up 4% to 5%. The source material was peripheral blood. All receptors come from a woman of 80 years or more with acute or convalescent COVID-19. CDR3s include the opening cysteine and the closing phenylalanine or tryptophan. A D gene is named only where the DNA matches it firmly. Part of the rows lack a size; the others show once, few, many or a class for expanded clones.

>TRBJ2-7|TRBD2|TRBV4-1|few
TGCGCCAGCAGCCCCGTCCTAACTAGCGGGGTCTACGAGCAGTACTTC
CASSPVLTSGVYEQYF
>TRBJ2-1|TRBD1|TRBV30|NA
TGTGCCTGGAGTCCGGGACAGGGGTCCTACAATGAGCAGTTCTTC
CAWSPGQGSYNEQFF
>TRBJ1-4|NA|TRBV2|NA
TGTGCCAGCAGATTCGACAGAGCCCGTAATCAAAAACTGTTTTTT
CASRFDRARNQKLFF
>TRBJ2-7|NA|TRBV6-2/TRBV6-3|NA
TGTGCCAGCAGTTCGCAGGGGTTTGGGGCCTACGAGCAGTACTTC
CASSSQGFGAYEQYF
>TRBJ2-7|NA|TRBV28|NA
TGTGCCAGCAGTTTATCGGCGACAGGCTACGAGCAGTACTTC
CASSLSATGYEQYF
>TRBJ1-3|NA|TRBV5-1|NA
TGCGCCAGCAGCCCAAGAGAGAGCTCTGGAAACACCATATATTTT
CASSPRESSGNTIYF
>TRBJ2-1|NA|TRBV2|NA
TGTGCCAGCAGTGAAGATGGGGAGCCGAGCAGAAGTGAGCAGTTCTTC
CASSEDGEPSRSEQFF
>TRBJ2-1|NA|TRBV10-1|once
TGCGCCAGCAGAAGTACTAGCTTCGGTGAGCAGTTCTTC
CASRSTSFGEQFF
>TRBJ2-7|TRBD2|TRBV29-1|NA
TGCAGCGTTGATTGGGGGGGCGAGCAGTACTTC
CSVDWGGEQYF
>TRBJ1-4|TRBD1|TRBV7-9|NA
TGTGCCAGCAGCCGCGAAGACAGGGGGCGCGGTAGTAATGAAAAACTGTTTTTT
CASSREDRGRGSNEKLFF
>TRBJ2-1|NA|TRBV3-1/TRBV3-2|once
TGTGCCAGCAGCCAATTGGGGCCTGGGGATGAGCAGTTCTTC
CASSQLGPGDEQFF
>TRBJ2-2|NA|TRBV27|NA
TGTGCCAGCAGTCCCGACTACCCGGGCACCGGGGAGCTGTTTTTT
CASSPDYPGTGELFF
>TRBJ1-1|NA|TRBV28|NA
TGTGCCAGCAGTCAATGGGGGGGGGTAGACACTGAAGCTTTCTTT
CASSQWGGVDTEAFF
>TRBJ2-7|TRBD2|TRBV5-1|NA
TGCGCCAGCAGCTCAAGTCTCCTAGCGGGGAGGTCTCGCGAGCAGTACTTC
CASSSSLLAGRSREQYF
>TRBJ2-7|NA|TRBV5-1|NA
TGCGCCAGCAGCAACGGACTGGCCTTTGACGAGCAGTACTTC
CASSNGLAFDEQYF
>TRBJ2-3|NA|TRBV15|NA
TGTGCCACCAGCGGGGGACTCCACACAGATACGCAGTATTTT
CATSGGLHTDTQYF
>TRBJ2-7|TRBD2|TRBV19|NA
TGTGCCAGTAGTATATGGGGCGGGAGTCGGGACGAGCAGTACTTC
CASSIWGGSRDEQYF
>TRBJ2-7|NA|TRBV6-1|NA
TGTGCCAGCAGTGAATATCGTGCCAGGGCCGGTTACGAGCAGTACTTC
CASSEYRARAGYEQYF
>TRBJ2-1|NA|TRBV19|NA
TGTGCCAGTAGTATCCGGGACTCATCCTACAATGAGCAGTTCTTC
CASSIRDSSYNEQFF
>TRBJ2-7|NA|TRBV6-5|once
TGTGCCAGCAGTTACGCGGGTCCAGGTTACGAGCAGTACTTC
CASSYAGPGYEQYF
>TRBJ1-2|NA|TRBV7-9|few
TGTGCCAGCAGCTTAGATCTTGGCTACACCTTC
CASSLDLGYTF
>TRBJ1-2|TRBD1|TRBV28|NA
TGTGCCAGCAGCAAAGGGACAGCCGATTCTAACTATGGCTACACCTTC
CASSKGTADSNYGYTF
>TRBJ2-6|NA|TRBV2|few
TGTGCCAGCAGTGAATATGGCAGTTACATTCGCTCTGGGGCCAACGTCCTGACTTTC
CASSEYGSYIRSGANVLTF
>TRBJ2-5|NA|TRBV10-3|few
TGTGCCATCAGTGATTACTGGTCGGGGACCCAGTACTTC
CAISDYWSGTQYF
>TRBJ2-4|NA|TRBV3-1/TRBV3-2|NA
TGTGCCAGCAGCCAAGATCACTCTCCCAAAAACATTCAGTACTTC
CASSQDHSPKNIQYF
>TRBJ2-7|TRBD2|TRBV19|NA
TGTGCCAGTAGTAGCCGGACTAGCGACACCTACGAGCAGTACTTC
CASSSRTSDTYEQYF
>TRBJ2-1|TRBD2|TRBV27|NA
TGTGCCAGCAGTTTATTAACGGGGGGTTTAGACTCCTACAATGAGCAGTTCTTC
CASSLLTGGLDSYNEQFF
>TRBJ1-5|NA|TRBV27|NA
TGTGCCAGCAAACAACAGGGTTCTCAGCCCCAGCATTTT
CASKQQGSQPQHF
>TRBJ2-5|NA|TRBV28|once
TGTGCCAGCAGTTTTATCCAGGGCTGGGAGACCCAGTACTTC
CASSFIQGWETQYF
>TRBJ2-3|NA|TRBV30|NA
TGTGCCTGGAGTGTACAAAGGGGCATCACAGATACGCAGTATTTT
CAWSVQRGITDTQYF
>TRBJ2-1|NA|TRBV19|NA
TGTGCCAGTACTCTTAGCTCCTACAATGAGCAGTTCTTC
CASTLSSYNEQFF
>TRBJ1-2|NA|TRBV6-2/TRBV6-3|NA
TGTGCCAGCAGCGGGACACCTCCTATGGGCTACACCTTC
CASSGTPPMGYTF
>TRBJ2-7|NA|TRBV5-1|NA
TGCGCCAGCAGCTTGGACCCTAACTACGAGCAGTACTTC
CASSLDPNYEQYF
>TRBJ1-2|NA|TRBV6-5|NA
TGTGCCAGCAGAGACAGCGACGGTTCCTATGGCTACACCTTC
CASRDSDGSYGYTF
>TRBJ2-1|NA|TRBV5-1|few
TGCGCCAGCAGCCTGACAGTAACCAACAATGAGCAGTTCTTC
CASSLTVTNNEQFF
>TRBJ1-2|NA|TRBV7-8|NA
TGTGCCATTGGTCAGGGTGCTAACTATGGCTACACCTTC
CAIGQGANYGYTF
>TRBJ1-2|TRBD1|TRBV14|NA
TGTGCCAGCAGCCAGAGGACAGGGGGCGTTGGCTACACCTTC
CASSQRTGGVGYTF
>TRBJ1-1|TRBD1|TRBV5-4|NA
TGTGCCAGCAGCTCCCCGACTACAGGGGGCACTGAAGCTTTCTTT
CASSSPTTGGTEAFF
>TRBJ2-3|NA|TRBV20-1|NA
TGCAGTGCTTTGTACACAGATACGCAGTATTTT
CSALYTDTQYF
>TRBJ1-3|TRBD1|TRBV4-1|NA
TGCGCCAGCAGCTTTCAGGACAGGGATACTGGAAACACCATATATTTT
CASSFQDRDTGNTIYF
>TRBJ1-1|TRBD1|TRBV7-2|NA
TGTGCCAGCAGCTCTCGTGCCGGACAGGGGCGAGCTGAAGCTTTCTTT
CASSSRAGQGRAEAFF
>TRBJ1-5|NA|TRBV12-1|once
TGTGCCAGCAGCTTTCTCGGACAGGGAGAAGTCTATAGCAATCAGCCCCAGCATTTT
CASSFLGQGEVYSNQPQHF
>TRBJ1-1|NA|TRBV12-3/TRBV12-4|NA
TGTGCCAGCAGTTTCGGCAGGGACACTGAAGCTTTCTTT
CASSFGRDTEAFF
>TRBJ2-5|NA|TRBV5-1|NA
TGCGCCAGCAGCTTGGAGTCTTGGACAGAGCAAGAGACCCAGTACTTC
CASSLESWTEQETQYF
>TRBJ2-3|TRBD2|TRBV2|once
TGTGCCAGCAGCCGACTAGCGGATACGCAGTATTTT
CASSRLADTQYF
>TRBJ2-5|TRBD2|TRBV7-2|NA
TGTGCCAGCAGCTTCCAGCGGGGGGACCAAGAGACCCAGTACTTC
CASSFQRGDQETQYF